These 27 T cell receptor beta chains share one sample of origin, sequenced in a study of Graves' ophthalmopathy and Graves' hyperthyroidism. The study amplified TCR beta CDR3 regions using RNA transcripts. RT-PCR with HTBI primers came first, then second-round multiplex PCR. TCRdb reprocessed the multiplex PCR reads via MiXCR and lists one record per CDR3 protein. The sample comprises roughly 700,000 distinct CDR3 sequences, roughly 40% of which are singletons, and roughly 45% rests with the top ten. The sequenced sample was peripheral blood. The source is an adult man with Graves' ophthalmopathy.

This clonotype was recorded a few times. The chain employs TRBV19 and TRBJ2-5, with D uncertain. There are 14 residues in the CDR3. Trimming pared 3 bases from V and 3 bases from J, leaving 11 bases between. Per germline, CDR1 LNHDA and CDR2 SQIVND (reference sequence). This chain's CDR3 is CASSIIGREETQYF. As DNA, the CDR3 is TGTGCCAGTAGTATTATAGGAAGGGAAGAGACCCAGTACTTC.

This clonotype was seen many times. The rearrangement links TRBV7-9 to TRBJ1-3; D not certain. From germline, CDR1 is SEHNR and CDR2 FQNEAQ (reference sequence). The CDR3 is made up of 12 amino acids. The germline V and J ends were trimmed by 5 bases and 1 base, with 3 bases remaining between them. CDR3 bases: TGTGCCAGCAGCCCTTCTGGAAACACCATATATTTT. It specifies CASSPSGNTIYF.

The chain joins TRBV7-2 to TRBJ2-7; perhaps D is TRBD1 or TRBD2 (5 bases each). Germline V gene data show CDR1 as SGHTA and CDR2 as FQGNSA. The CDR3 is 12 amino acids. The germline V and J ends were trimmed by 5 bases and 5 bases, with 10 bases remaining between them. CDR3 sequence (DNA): TGTGCCAGCAGCAGGGGTAGCGACGAGCAGTACTTC. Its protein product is CASSRGSDEQYF.

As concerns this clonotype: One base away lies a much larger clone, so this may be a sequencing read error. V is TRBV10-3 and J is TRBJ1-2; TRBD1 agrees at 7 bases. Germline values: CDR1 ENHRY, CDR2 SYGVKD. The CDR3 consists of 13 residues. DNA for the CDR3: TGTGCCAGCAGTCCCAGACAGGGCTATGGCTACACCTTC. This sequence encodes CASSPRQGYGYTF.

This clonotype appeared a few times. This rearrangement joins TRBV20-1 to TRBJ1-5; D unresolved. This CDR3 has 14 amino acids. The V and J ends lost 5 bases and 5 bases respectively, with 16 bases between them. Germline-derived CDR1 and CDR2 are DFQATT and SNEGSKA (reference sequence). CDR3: CSAAPRGVDQPQHF. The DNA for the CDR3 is TGCAGTGCTGCCCCTCGGGGAGTTGATCAGCCCCAGCATTTT.

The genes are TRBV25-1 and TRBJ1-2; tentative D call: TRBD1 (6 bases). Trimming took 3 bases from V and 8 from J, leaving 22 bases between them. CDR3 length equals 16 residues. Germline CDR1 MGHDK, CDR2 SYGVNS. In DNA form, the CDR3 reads TGTGCCAGCAGTGATAGTGCCGGGGGGGCGCTTAACGGCTACACCTTC. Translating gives CASSDSAGGALNGYTF.

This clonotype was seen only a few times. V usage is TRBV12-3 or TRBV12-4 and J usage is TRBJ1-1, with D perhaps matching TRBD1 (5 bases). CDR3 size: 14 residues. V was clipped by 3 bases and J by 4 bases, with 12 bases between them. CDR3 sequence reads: CASSLGGVGTEAFF. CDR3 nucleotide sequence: TGTGCCAGCAGTTTGGGGGGAGTGGGCACTGAAGCTTTCTTT.

The CDR3: CSARVEGPGYEQYF. For the CDR3, the DNA is TGCAGTGCTAGAGTAGAAGGGCCTGGCTACGAGCAGTACTTC. V gene TRBV20-1 combines with J gene TRBJ2-7; D gene uncertain. The germline V and J ends were trimmed by 1 base and 3 bases, with 13 bases remaining between them. Germline lookup yields CDR1 DFQATT and CDR2 SNEGSKA (reference sequence). CDR3 length equals 14 residues.

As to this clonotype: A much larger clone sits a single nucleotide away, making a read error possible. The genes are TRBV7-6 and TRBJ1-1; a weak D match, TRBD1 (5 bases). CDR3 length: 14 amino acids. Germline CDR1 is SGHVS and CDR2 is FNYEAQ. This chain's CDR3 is CARSSEGLNTEAFF. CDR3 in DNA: TGTGCCAGGAGCTCGGAGGGGCTGAACACTGAAGCTTTCTTT.

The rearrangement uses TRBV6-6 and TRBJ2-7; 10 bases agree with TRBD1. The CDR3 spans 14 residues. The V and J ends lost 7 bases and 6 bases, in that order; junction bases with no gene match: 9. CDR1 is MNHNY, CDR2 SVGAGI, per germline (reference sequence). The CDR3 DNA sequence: TGTGCCAGCAATCCCGACAGGGGGCCGTCCGAGCAGTACTTC. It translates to CASNPDRGPSEQYF.

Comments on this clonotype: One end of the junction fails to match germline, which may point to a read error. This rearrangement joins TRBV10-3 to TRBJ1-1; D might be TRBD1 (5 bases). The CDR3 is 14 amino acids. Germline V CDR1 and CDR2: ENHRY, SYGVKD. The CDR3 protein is CASSEGWGFTEAFF. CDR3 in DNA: TGTGCCAGCAGTGAAGGATGGGGGTTTACTGAAGCTTTCTTT.

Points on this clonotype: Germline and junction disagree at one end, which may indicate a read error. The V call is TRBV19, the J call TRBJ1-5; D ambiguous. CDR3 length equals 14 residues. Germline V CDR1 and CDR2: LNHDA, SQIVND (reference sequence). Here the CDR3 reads CASSINRGGQPQDF. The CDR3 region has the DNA TGTGCCAGTAGTATAAATCGAGGCGGGCAGCCCCAGGATTTT.

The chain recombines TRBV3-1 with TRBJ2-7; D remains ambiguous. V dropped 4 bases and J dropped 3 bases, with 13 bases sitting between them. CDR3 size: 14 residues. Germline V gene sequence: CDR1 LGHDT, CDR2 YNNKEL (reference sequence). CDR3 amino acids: CASSPEPPVYEQYF. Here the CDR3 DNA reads TGTGCCAGCAGCCCTGAGCCCCCCGTCTACGAGCAGTACTTC.

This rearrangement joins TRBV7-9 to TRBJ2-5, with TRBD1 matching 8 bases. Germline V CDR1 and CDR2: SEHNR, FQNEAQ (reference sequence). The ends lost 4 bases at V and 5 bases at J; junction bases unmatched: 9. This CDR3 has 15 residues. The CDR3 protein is CASSYRTGTAETQYF. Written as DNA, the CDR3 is TGTGCCAGCAGCTACCGGACAGGGACGGCGGAGACCCAGTACTTC.

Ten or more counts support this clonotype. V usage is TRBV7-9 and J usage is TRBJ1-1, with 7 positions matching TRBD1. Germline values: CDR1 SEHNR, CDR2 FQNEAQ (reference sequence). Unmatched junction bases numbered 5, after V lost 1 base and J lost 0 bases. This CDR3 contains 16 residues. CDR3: CASSLVRGQMNTEAFF. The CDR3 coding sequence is TGTGCCAGCAGCTTAGTAAGGGGACAGATGAACACTGAAGCTTTCTTT.

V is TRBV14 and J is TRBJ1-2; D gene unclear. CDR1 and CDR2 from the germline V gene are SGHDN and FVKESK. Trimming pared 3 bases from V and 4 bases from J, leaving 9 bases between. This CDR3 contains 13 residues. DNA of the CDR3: TGTGCCAGCAGCCAGGCTCTGATCTATGGCTACACCTTC. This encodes CASSQALIYGYTF.

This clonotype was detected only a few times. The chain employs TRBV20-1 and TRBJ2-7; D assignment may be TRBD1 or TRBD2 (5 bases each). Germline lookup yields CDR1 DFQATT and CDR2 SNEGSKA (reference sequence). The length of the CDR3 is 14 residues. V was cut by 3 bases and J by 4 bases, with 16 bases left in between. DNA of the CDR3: TGCAGTGCTAGGGGGGATGCTCTGGGTTACGAGCAGTACTTC. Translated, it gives CSARGDALGYEQYF.

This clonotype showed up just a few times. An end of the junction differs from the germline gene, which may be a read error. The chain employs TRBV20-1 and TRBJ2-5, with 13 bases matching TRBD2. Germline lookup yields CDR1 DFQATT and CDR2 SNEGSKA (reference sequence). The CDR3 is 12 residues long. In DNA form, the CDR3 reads TGCAGTGCTAGCAAAACTAGCGGGGGGGGGGCCTTC. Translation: CSASKTSGGGAF.

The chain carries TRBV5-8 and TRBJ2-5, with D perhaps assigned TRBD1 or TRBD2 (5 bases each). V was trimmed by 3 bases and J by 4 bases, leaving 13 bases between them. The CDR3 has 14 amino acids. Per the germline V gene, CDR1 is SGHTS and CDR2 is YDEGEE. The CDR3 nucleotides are TGTGCCAGCAGCTCATATGGGGCGGGAGAGACCCAGTACTTC. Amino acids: CASSSYGAGETQYF.

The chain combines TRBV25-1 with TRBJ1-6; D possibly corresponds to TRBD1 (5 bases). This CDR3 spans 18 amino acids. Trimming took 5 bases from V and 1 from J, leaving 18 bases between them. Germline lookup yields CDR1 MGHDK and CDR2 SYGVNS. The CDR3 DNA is TGTGCCAGCAGTCGATACCCTCCCCGGGGGTCCTATAATTCACCCCTCCACTTT. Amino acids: CASSRYPPRGSYNSPLHF.

This chain's CDR3 is CASSLRGRGQGDTEAFF. The CDR3, as DNA: TGTGCCAGCAGCCTCAGGGGCCGGGGGCAAGGAGACACTGAAGCTTTCTTT. The chain joins TRBV7-9 to TRBJ1-1; D possibly corresponds to TRBD1 (6 bases). CDR1 is SEHNR, CDR2 FQNEAQ, per germline (reference sequence). Trimming pared 5 bases from V and 3 bases from J, leaving 22 bases between. The CDR3 has 17 amino acids. Variable domain in full (rest from reference TRBV7-9 and TRBJ1-1): DTGVSQNPRHKITKRGQNVTFRCDPISEHNRLYWYRQTLGQGPEFLTYFQNEAQLEKSRLLSDRFSAERPKGSFSTLEIQRTEQGDSAMYLCASSLRGRGQGDTEAFFGQGTRLTVV.

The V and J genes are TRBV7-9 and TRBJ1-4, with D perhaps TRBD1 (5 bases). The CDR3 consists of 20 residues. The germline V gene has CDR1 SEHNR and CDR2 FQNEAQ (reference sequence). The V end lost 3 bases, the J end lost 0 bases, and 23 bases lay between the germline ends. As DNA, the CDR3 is TGTGCCAGCAGCTTTTGGGGCCAGGGTACTACCCGTGCAACTAATGAAAAACTGTTTTTT. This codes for CASSFWGQGTTRATNEKLFF. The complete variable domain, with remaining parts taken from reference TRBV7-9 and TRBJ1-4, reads DTGVSQNPRHKITKRGQNVTFRCDPISEHNRLYWYRQTLGQGPEFLTYFQNEAQLEKSRLLSDRFSAERPKGSFSTLEIQRTEQGDSAMYLCASSFWGQGTTRATNEKLFFGSGTQLSVL.

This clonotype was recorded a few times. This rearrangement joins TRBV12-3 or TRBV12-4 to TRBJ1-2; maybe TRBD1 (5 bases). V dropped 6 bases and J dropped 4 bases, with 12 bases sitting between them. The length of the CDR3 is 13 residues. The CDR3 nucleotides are TGTGCCAGCAGGTCAACAGGACCCTATGGCTACACCTTC. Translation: CASRSTGPYGYTF.

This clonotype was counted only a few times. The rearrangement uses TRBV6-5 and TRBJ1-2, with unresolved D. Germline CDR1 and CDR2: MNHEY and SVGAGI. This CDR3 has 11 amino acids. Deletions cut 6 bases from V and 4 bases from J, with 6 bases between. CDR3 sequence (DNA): TGTGCCAGCAGCCCGGCCTATGGCTACACCTTC. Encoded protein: CASSPAYGYTF.

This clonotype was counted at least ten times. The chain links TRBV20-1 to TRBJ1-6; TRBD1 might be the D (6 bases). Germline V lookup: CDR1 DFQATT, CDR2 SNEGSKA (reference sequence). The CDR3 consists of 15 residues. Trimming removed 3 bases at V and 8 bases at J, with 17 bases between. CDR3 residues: CSARSGGIIDSPLHF. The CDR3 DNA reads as TGCAGTGCTAGGTCCGGGGGCATAATCGATTCACCCCTCCACTTT.

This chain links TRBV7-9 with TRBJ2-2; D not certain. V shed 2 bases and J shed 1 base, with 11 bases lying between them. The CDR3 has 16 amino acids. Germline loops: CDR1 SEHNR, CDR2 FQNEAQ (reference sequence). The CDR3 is CASSLFTELNTGELFF. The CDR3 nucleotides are TGTGCCAGCAGCTTATTTACGGAGTTGAACACCGGGGAGCTGTTTTTT.

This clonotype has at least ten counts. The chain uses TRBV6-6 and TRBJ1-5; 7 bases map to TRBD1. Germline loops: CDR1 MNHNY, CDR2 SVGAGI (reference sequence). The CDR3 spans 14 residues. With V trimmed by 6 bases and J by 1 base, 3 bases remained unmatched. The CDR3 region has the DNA TGTGCCAGCAGGTGGACAGGAAGCAATCAGCCCCAGCATTTT. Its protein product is CASRWTGSNQPQHF.